This T cell receptor beta chain was retrieved from a study of tumor-infiltrating lymphocytes in localized non-small cell lung cancer. In the study overall: Tumor tissue and non-adjacent uninvolved lung came from each patient.

Clones were sequenced by immunoSEQ multiplex PCR, and TCRdb holds only the in-frame ones, with some missing. The repertoire has about 12,000 clones, about nine tenths of them found once; the top ten carry roughly 9%. Germline V gene data show CDR1 as SGHVS and CDR2 as FQNEAQ. The length of the CDR3 is 15 residues. The V and J ends lost 0 bases and 4 bases respectively, with 9 bases between them. The sequencing sample was made of lung tumor tissue. The TCR comes from a human donor with non-small cell lung cancer. The chain couples TRBV7-8 to TRBJ2-2, with TRBD1 as a possible D gene (5 bases). The CDR3 region is CASSLAHRSTGELFF. As DNA, the CDR3 is TGTGCCAGCAGCTTAGCGCACAGGTCCACCGGGGAGCTGTTTTTT.